These 24 T cell receptor beta chains were sequenced from one sample in a study of metastatic and nonmetastatic thyroid tumors. All patients were treatment-naive before thyroid surgery. TCRdb re-called the PCR reads through MiXCR. This sample has about 47,000 clones; under 30% occur once, and the top ten carry around 3.2%. Sequencing used blood. Every receptor here comes from a male donor with papillary thyroid cancer or a benign thyroid nodule (not recorded which). Some clones in this sample may be carry-over from other donors' samples.

This clone was counted ten times or more. The CDR3 loop is CSASGLKALNQPQHF. The CDR3 nucleotides read TGCAGTGCTAGTGGGTTAAAAGCCCTAAATCAGCCCCAGCATTTT. This chain uses TRBV20-1 with TRBJ1-5; D is undetermined. V was shortened by 3 bases and J by 4 bases, with 16 bases between the two germline ends. In germline, CDR1 is DFQATT, CDR2 SNEGSKA (reference sequence). The CDR3 has 15 amino acids.

This clone was recorded a few times. This chain links TRBV6-2 or TRBV6-3 with TRBJ2-3; a possible D gene is TRBD1 (6 bases). Germline V gives CDR1 MNHEY, CDR2 SVGEGT. V dropped 2 bases and J dropped 2 bases, with 11 bases sitting between them. The CDR3 spans 15 residues. The CDR3 DNA reads as TGTGCCAGCAGTTACAAGGACAGTTCCACAGATACGCAGTATTTT. It translates to CASSYKDSSTDTQYF.

This clone was seen many times. The V and J genes are TRBV6-1 and TRBJ2-7, with a tentative D call TRBD1 (6 bases). The germline CDR1 and CDR2 sequences are MNHNS and SASEGT. The length of the CDR3 is 14 residues. Trimming removed 5 bases at V and 4 bases at J, with 15 bases between. The CDR3 protein is CASSFSGQHYEQYF. Here the CDR3 DNA reads TGTGCCAGCAGTTTCAGCGGACAGCATTACGAGCAGTACTTC.

The rearrangement links TRBV4-1 to TRBJ1-4; the D gene is possibly TRBD1 (5 bases). The CDR3 loop spans 14 amino acids. Germline-derived CDR1 and CDR2 are MGHRA and YSYEKL. The V end lost 0 bases, the J end lost 11 bases, and 13 bases lay between the germline ends. The CDR3 reads CASSQDLDGGKLFF. Written as DNA, the CDR3 is TGCGCCAGCAGCCAAGATTTGGACGGGGGGAAACTGTTTTTT.

This clone was counted only a few times. The chain combines TRBV28 with TRBJ1-3; D call uncertain. CDR3 length equals 15 residues. CDR1 MDHEN and CDR2 SYDVKM come from the germline V gene. V lost 3 bases and J lost 0, with 9 bases in between. CDR3 amino acids: CASSFRRSSGNTIYF. The CDR3 nucleotides read TGTGCCAGCAGTTTCCGACGGAGCTCTGGAAACACCATATATTTT.

At least ten counts were recorded for this clone. This rearrangement joins TRBV9 to TRBJ2-3, with D tentatively TRBD1 or TRBD2 (6 bases each). Germline values: CDR1 SGDLS, CDR2 YYNGEE. The CDR3 extends over 19 amino acids. V was cut by 0 bases and J by 3 bases, with 23 bases left in between. The CDR3 DNA is TGTGCCAGCAGCGTAGAGGCTACAGGGACTTTGTCGCGGACAGATACGCAGTATTTT. Protein: CASSVEATGTLSRTDTQYF.

This clone came up many times. The chain joins TRBV10-2 to TRBJ2-7; 7 bases agree with TRBD2. Per the germline V gene, CDR1 is WSHSY and CDR2 is SAAADI. This CDR3 contains 14 residues. V was pared by 3 bases and J by 3 bases, with 5 bases of the junction left unmatched. CDR3 sequence (DNA): TGCGCCAGCAGTGACGTCGGGAGGCTCTACGAGCAGTACTTC. This encodes CASSDVGRLYEQYF.

Many counts were recorded for this clone. This chain links TRBV5-4 with TRBJ2-5, with TRBD2 matching over 9 bases. Trimming took 0 bases from V and 1 from J; bases not matched to a gene: 4. Germline assignment: CDR1 SGHNT and CDR2 YYREEE (reference sequence). This CDR3 has 16 amino acids. The CDR3 is CASSLDSGGGQETQYF. The CDR3 nucleotides are TGTGCCAGCAGCTTGGATAGCGGGGGAGGCCAAGAGACCCAGTACTTC. Using reference TRBV5-4 and TRBJ2-5 for the parts outside the CDR3, the full variable domain is ETGVTQSPTHLIKTRGQQVTLRCSSQSGHNTVSWYQQALGQGPQFIFQYYREEENGRGNFPPRFSGLQFPNYSSELNVNALELDDSALYLCASSLDSGGGQETQYFGPGTRLLVL.

Comments on this clone: A read error may be the cause here, since a much bigger clone is one base away. This likely comes from a read error, as the CDR3 has no conserved phenylalanine or tryptophan at its end. The DNA is left out, because the CDR3 cannot be placed on it with certainty; the CDR3 is given as TCRdb lists it. The V call is TRBV7-9, the J call TRBJ2-4; whether TRBD2, the table's D call, matches the DNA was not checked. The CDR3 is 8 amino acids long, termini counted. Germline CDR1 SEHNR, CDR2 FQNEAQ (reference sequence). The CDR3 loop reads CASSTSAG.

This clone has ten or more counts. The J gene is TRBJ2-2, the V gene TRBV20-1; 10 bases are a match to TRBD2. This CDR3 has 15 amino acids. J gave up 4 bases and V 1 base, and 3 bases lay outside the gene matches. Germline values: CDR1 DFQATT, CDR2 SNEGSKA (reference sequence). The chain's CDR3 is CSARVSGRVTGELFF. The CDR3 DNA follows: TGCAGTGCTAGAGTGAGCGGGAGGGTCACCGGGGAGCTGTTTTTT.

The chain is built from TRBV5-6 and TRBJ2-3, with 10 bases aligning to TRBD1. In germline, CDR1 is SGHDT, CDR2 YYEEEE. The CDR3 totals 15 residues. The V segment lost 2 bases and the J segment 3 bases; nucleotides outside the gene matches: 3. As DNA, the CDR3 is TGTGCCAGCAGCTTAGGGACAGGGGTGACAGATACGCAGTATTTT. It yields the protein CASSLGTGVTDTQYF.

V and J are TRBV28 and TRBJ1-2; D gene uncertain. The CDR3 runs 12 residues. CDR1 and CDR2 from the germline V gene are MDHEN and SYDVKM. V shed 5 bases and J shed 0 bases, with 4 bases lying between them. The CDR3 bases are TGTGCCAGCAGTGGCGCTAACTATGGCTACACCTTC. As protein: CASSGANYGYTF.

This chain joins TRBV27 and TRBJ2-3; D possibly corresponds to TRBD2 (5 bases). This CDR3 spans 14 amino acids. V was shortened by 0 bases and J by 5 bases, with 9 bases between the two germline ends. Germline V gene sequence: CDR1 MNHEY, CDR2 SMNVEV (reference sequence). As DNA, the CDR3 is TGTGCCAGCAGTTTATCCGGGATAGGAGATACGCAGTATTTT. It translates to CASSLSGIGDTQYF.

This clone occurred a few times. The chain combines TRBV19 with TRBJ2-2, with D uncertain. The germline V gene encodes CDR1 LNHDA and CDR2 SQIVND (reference sequence). The CDR3 spans 11 residues. V was clipped by 10 bases and J by 3 bases, with 6 bases between them. The CDR3 sequence is CATWDTGELFF. The CDR3 coding sequence is TGTGCCACCTGGGACACCGGGGAGCTGTTTTTT.

The chain is built from TRBV20-1 and TRBJ2-7, with TRBD1 matching 10 bases. The V gene's germline CDR1 is DFQATT and CDR2 SNEGSKA (reference sequence). The CDR3 is 13 amino acids. With V trimmed by 2 bases and J by 3 bases, 1 base remained unmatched. This CDR3 reads CSARRDRGYEQYV. The CDR3 DNA follows: TGCAGTGCTAGAAGGGACAGGGGCTACGAGCAGTACGTC.

J is TRBJ1-5 and V is TRBV19; D is possibly TRBD1 (6 bases). The germline V gene has CDR1 LNHDA and CDR2 SQIVND (reference sequence). Deletions cut 4 bases from V and 10 bases from J, with 20 bases between. The CDR3 sequence is 15 residues long. As DNA, the CDR3 is TGTGCCAGTAGTACTTCTCGCAGGGGAAGTCAACCCCAGCATTTT. Its translation: CASSTSRRGSQPQHF.

The rearrangement links TRBV28 to TRBJ2-7, with 11 positions matching TRBD1. Trimming at V came to 5 bases and at J to 7 bases, leaving 10 bases not matched to a gene. The CDR3 has 15 amino acids. Germline-derived CDR1 and CDR2 are MDHEN and SYDVKM. The DNA of the CDR3 is TGTGCCAGCAGTCGACCCGGGACAGGGGGATTAGAGCAGTACTTC. Its translation: CASSRPGTGGLEQYF.

V is TRBV20-1 and J is TRBJ2-7; D is undetermined. The CDR3 consists of 12 residues. Germline V CDR1 and CDR2: DFQATT, SNEGSKA (reference sequence). V was clipped by 1 base and J by 4 bases, with 8 bases between them. CDR3 loop: CSARVQPYEQYF. The CDR3 DNA sequence: TGCAGTGCTAGAGTACAGCCGTACGAGCAGTACTTC.

This clone has at least ten counts. The sample carries other DNA sequences with the same CDR3. The chain joins TRBV9 to TRBJ1-6; the match to TRBD1 covers 8 bases. This CDR3 spans 17 amino acids. V lost 3 bases, J lost 5 bases, and 10 bases stayed unmatched. Per the germline V gene, CDR1 is SGDLS and CDR2 is YYNGEE. The CDR3 protein is CASSAQGQVINNSPLHF. The CDR3 DNA reads TGTGCCAGCAGCGCGCAGGGACAGGTCATAAATAATTCACCCCTCCACTTT. The full variable domain, with the rest looked up from reference TRBV9 and TRBJ1-6, is DSGVTQTPKHLITATGQRVTLRCSPRSGDLSVYWYQQSLDQGLQFLIQYYNGEERAKGNILERFSAQQFPDLHSELNLSSLELGDSALYFCASSAQGQVINNSPLHFGNGTRLTVT.

This clone was seen only a few times. The CDR3 DNA reads as TGTGCCACATCAGGGGGGACCCAGTACTTC. It is translated as CATSGGTQYF. The chain is built from TRBV19 and TRBJ2-5, with 7 bases matching TRBD1. The CDR3 contains 10 residues. The germline V gene encodes CDR1 LNHDA and CDR2 SQIVND (reference sequence). The trim removed 10 bases at V and 7 bases at J, leaving 3 bases unmatched.

This clone was seen only a few times. The CDR3 DNA reads TGTGCCAGCAGTACAGGGTCCTACGAGCAGTACTTC. Translating it yields CASSTGSYEQYF. V is TRBV6-2 or TRBV6-3 and J is TRBJ2-7, with D maybe TRBD1 (6 bases). The V gene's germline CDR1 is MNHEY and CDR2 SVGEGT. V was shortened by 5 bases and J by 1 base, with 6 bases between the two germline ends. This CDR3 region has 12 residues.

This clone was recorded many times. The chain is built from TRBV11-3 and TRBJ2-2; D possibly corresponds to TRBD1 (6 bases). Germline CDR1 is SGHNT and CDR2 is YENEEA. The ends were cut back, 0 bases at V and 0 bases at J, with 14 bases in the middle. The CDR3 covers 18 residues. CDR3 region: CASSLDWTGTTNTGELFF. The CDR3 DNA is TGTGCCAGCAGCTTAGATTGGACCGGGACAACGAACACCGGGGAGCTGTTTTTT.

This clone was counted ten times or more. The genes are TRBV6-4 and TRBJ2-1, with 9 positions matching TRBD2. The CDR3 runs 15 residues. V dropped 6 bases and J dropped 0; count of bases not matched to a gene: 3. Germline lookup yields CDR1 MRHNA and CDR2 SNTAGT. CDR3 amino acids: CASRPSGNSYNEQFF. Written as DNA, the CDR3 is TGTGCCAGCAGGCCTAGCGGGAACTCCTACAATGAGCAGTTCTTC.

The rearrangement links TRBV9 to TRBJ1-6; perhaps TRBD1 as D (5 bases). Trimming removed 4 bases from V and 8 bases from J, with 19 bases in between. The germline gives CDR1 SGDLS, CDR2 YYNGEE. The CDR3 has 16 amino acids. The CDR3 nucleotides are TGTGCCAGCAGCCTCGGGGGAGCCCGAGGGTATTCACCCCTCCACTTT. Residues: CASSLGGARGYSPLHF.